The 7 T cell receptor beta chains listed next were all sequenced from one sample in a study of radiation and T cells in renal cell carcinoma. Produced via immunoSEQ multiplex PCR; TCRdb's table is partial and in-frame only. The profile shows 45,000 to 55,000 clones, approximately 80% of them singletons. The time point was: blood 2 weeks post-SBRT. Treatment here: 15 Gy SBRT to primary tumor, nephrectomy 4 weeks later. The sequences come from blood, collected from a patient whose treatment included radiotherapy and nephrectomy. All receptors come from a woman aged 70-85 years with renal cell carcinoma.

The gene calls are TRBV13 and TRBJ2-1; 8 bases fit TRBD1. Germline V gene lookup returns CDR1 PRHDT and CDR2 FYEKMQ (reference sequence). The CDR3 loop spans 14 amino acids. The V and J ends lost 2 bases and 6 bases, in that order; junction bases with no gene match: 3. In DNA, the CDR3 is TGTGCCAGCAGCTTACGGACAGGGCGCAATGAGCAGTTCTTC. It is translated as CASSLRTGRNEQFF.

V and J are TRBV6-5 and TRBJ2-5, with 12 bases lining up with TRBD2. The CDR3 consists of 15 residues. With 6 bases clipped from V and 5 bases from J, the junction kept 7 bases outside the gene matches. Germline values: CDR1 MNHEY, CDR2 SVGAGI. CDR3 in amino acids: CASSLGTSGFETQYF. In DNA form, the CDR3 reads TGTGCCAGCAGCCTGGGGACTAGCGGGTTTGAGACCCAGTACTTC.

V usage is TRBV5-4 and J usage is TRBJ2-3, with TRBD2 matching over 14 bases. CDR3 length: 15 amino acids. Germline V gene data show CDR1 as SGHNT and CDR2 as YYREEE (reference sequence). V trimming: 5 bases; J trimming: 6 bases; junction bases outside the gene matches: 5. The CDR3 loop reads CASRSGTSGSDTQYF. The CDR3, as DNA: TGTGCCAGCAGGTCCGGGACTAGCGGGAGTGATACGCAGTATTTT.

This rearrangement joins TRBV19 to TRBJ1-5; D is undetermined. This CDR3 is 13 amino acids long. Between the trimmed V and J ends, which lost 4 bases and 4 bases, there was a span of 8 bases. The germline gives CDR1 LNHDA, CDR2 SQIVND (reference sequence). The CDR3 region has the DNA TGTGCCAGTAGTACGACGAAAAATCAGCCCCAGCATTTT. Translated: CASSTTKNQPQHF.

The rearrangement uses TRBV7-9 and TRBJ2-1; D uncertain. CDR1 is SEHNR, CDR2 FQNEAQ, per germline (reference sequence). The CDR3 runs to 12 residues. Trimming removed 2 bases from V and 10 bases from J, with 9 bases in between. The CDR3 spells CASSLTPVEQFF. The CDR3 DNA sequence: TGTGCCAGCAGCTTAACGCCTGTAGAGCAGTTCTTC.

The J gene is TRBJ1-3, the V gene TRBV13; D is ambiguous. The CDR3 length is 11 residues. V lost 3 bases to trimming and J lost 4 bases, with 1 base between them. Germline CDR1 PRHDT, CDR2 FYEKMQ (reference sequence). CDR3 residues: CASSLGNTIYF. The CDR3 region has the DNA TGTGCCAGCAGCTTGGGAAACACCATATATTTT.

The chain joins TRBV2 to TRBJ2-7; perhaps D is TRBD1 or TRBD2 (5 bases each). Germline loops: CDR1 SNHLY, CDR2 FYNNEI. Trimming took 6 bases from V and 6 from J, leaving 9 bases between them. The CDR3 is 11 amino acids. This chain's CDR3 is CASRSGTEQYF. The CDR3 DNA sequence: TGTGCCAGCAGATCAGGGACCGAGCAGTACTTC.